Described below is a single TCR beta chain sequence and its context. TCR beta sequencing was performed on blood CD8+ and CD4+ T cells. The CD8+ and CD4+ T cells were isolated magnetically using a negative isolation approach, whereas the TEMRA cells were enriched by FACS. Trimming took 7 bases from V and 6 from J, leaving 16 bases between them. This CDR3 spans 12 amino acids. Germline assignment: CDR1 SQVTM and CDR2 ANQGSEA. This sample was taken from a study of CD8 T cells in Susac syndrome. Random hexamers were used to reverse transcribe the RNA input (roughly 0.5 to 1 ug). TCRdb fed the immunoSEQ multiplex PCR reads into MiXCR, producing one record per CDR3 protein. The table has roughly 130,000 distinct CDR3 sequences, over 95% seen once; the top ten hold 0.11% to 0.15%.

This TCR came from a human donor with Susac syndrome. The chain joins TRBV29-1 to TRBJ2-7, with a possible D match to TRBD2 (6 bases). Sequenced input: CD4+ T cells from PBMCs. The CDR3 loop is CSARAAGFEQYF. CDR3 in DNA: TGCAGCGCGAGAGCTGCGGGGTTCGAGCAGTACTTC.